A selection of T cell receptor beta chains follows, all from one sample in a study of T cells in Graves' hyperthyroidism and ophthalmopathy. MiXCR, applied by TCRdb to the multiplex PCR reads, yields one record per CDR3 protein. The sample consists of roughly 700,000 distinct CDR3 sequences, 14% of them appearing once. The sample consisted of blood. The receptors stem from a woman between 18 and 30 years old with Graves' hyperthyroidism. CDR3s include the opening cysteine and the closing phenylalanine or tryptophan. Each record gives: V gene, clone size, J gene, D gene, CDR3 protein, CDR3 DNA. A D gene is named only where the DNA matches it firmly. Clone size, where shown, is once, few, many, or a class for clones that have expanded.

v_gene: TRBV20-1; abundance: few; j_gene: TRBJ1-1; d_gene: TRBD1; CDR3aa: CSAKSTGTGYTEAFF; CDR3nt: TGCAGTGCGAAAAGCACCGGGACAGGGTATACTGAAGCTTTCTTT
v_gene: TRBV9; abundance: NA; j_gene: TRBJ2-7; d_gene: TRBD2; CDR3aa: CASSVGTGLAGNNEQYF; CDR3nt: TGTGCCAGCAGCGTGGGGACGGGACTAGCGGGCAACAATGAGCAGTACTTC
v_gene: TRBV6-2/TRBV6-3; abundance: NA; j_gene: TRBJ2-7; d_gene: TRBD2; CDR3aa: CASTRLAGVAEQYF; CDR3nt: TGTGCCAGCACACGGCTAGCGGGAGTGGCCGAGCAGTACTTC
v_gene: TRBV29-1; abundance: NA; j_gene: TRBJ2-2; d_gene: TRBD1; CDR3aa: CSVTTGGPRGELFF; CDR3nt: TGCAGCGTTACGACAGGGGGACCTCGGGGGGAGCTGTTTTTT
v_gene: TRBV3-1; abundance: NA; j_gene: TRBJ1-6; d_gene: NA; CDR3aa: CASSHRQDLNSPLHF; CDR3nt: TGTGCCAGCAGCCACCGACAGGACCTGAATTCACCCCTCCACTTT
v_gene: TRBV6-2/TRBV6-3; abundance: many; j_gene: TRBJ1-1; d_gene: NA; CDR3aa: CASSYSFQDNTEAFF; CDR3nt: TGTGCCAGCAGTTACTCTTTCCAGGACAACACTGAAGCTTTCTTT
v_gene: TRBV30; abundance: NA; j_gene: TRBJ1-2; d_gene: NA; CDR3aa: CAWSVRDNYGYTF; CDR3nt: TGTGCCTGGAGTGTACGGGACAACTATGGCTACACCTTC
v_gene: TRBV7-9; abundance: many; j_gene: TRBJ2-1; d_gene: TRBD2; CDR3aa: CASSPLKRDSSYNEQFF; CDR3nt: TGTGCCAGCAGCCCACTGAAGCGGGATAGCTCCTACAATGAGCAGTTCTTC
v_gene: TRBV13; abundance: few; j_gene: TRBJ2-1; d_gene: NA; CDR3aa: CASSFTSRRLAEQFF; CDR3nt: TGCGCCAGCAGCTTCACGAGCCGCCGATTGGCTGAGCAGTTCTTC
v_gene: TRBV7-3; abundance: many; j_gene: TRBJ2-1; d_gene: TRBD2; CDR3aa: CASSLRAGTRIYNEQFF; CDR3nt: TGTGCCAGCAGCTTAAGGGCCGGGACTAGAATCTACAATGAGCAGTTCTTC
v_gene: TRBV29-1; abundance: NA; j_gene: TRBJ1-1; d_gene: NA; CDR3aa: CSVERGLNTEAFF; CDR3nt: TGCAGCGTTGAGAGGGGTTTGAACACTGAAGCTTTCTTT
v_gene: TRBV10-1; abundance: few; j_gene: TRBJ2-1; d_gene: NA; CDR3aa: CASARGPGNNEQFF; CDR3nt: TGCGCCAGCGCAAGGGGCCCCGGAAACAATGAGCAGTTCTTC
v_gene: TRBV30; abundance: many; j_gene: TRBJ1-3; d_gene: NA; CDR3aa: CAWSVAGPSIYF; CDR3nt: TGTGCCTGGAGTGTTGCAGGGCCATCCATATATTTT
v_gene: TRBV20-1; abundance: many; j_gene: TRBJ1-1; d_gene: TRBD1; CDR3aa: CSAIARDRGTEAFF; CDR3nt: TGCAGTGCTATAGCCCGGGACAGGGGCACTGAAGCTTTCTTT
v_gene: TRBV6-1; abundance: many; j_gene: TRBJ2-7; d_gene: NA; CDR3aa: CASRLSKAYEQYF; CDR3nt: TGTGCCAGCAGACTTAGCAAAGCCTACGAGCAGTACTTC
v_gene: TRBV28; abundance: NA; j_gene: TRBJ2-1; d_gene: TRBD1; CDR3aa: CASTLGDRGQDNKQFF; CDR3nt: TGTGCCAGCACTTTAGGGGACAGGGGGCAAGACAATAAGCAGTTCTTC
v_gene: TRBV29-1; abundance: once; j_gene: TRBJ2-7; d_gene: TRBD1; CDR3aa: CSVVDRYYEQYF; CDR3nt: TGCAGCGTCGTGGACAGGTACTACGAGCAGTACTTC
v_gene: TRBV10-3; abundance: few; j_gene: TRBJ2-3; d_gene: NA; CDR3aa: CAISEMGPTDTQYF; CDR3nt: TGTGCCATCAGTGAGATGGGCCCGACAGATACGCAGTATTTT
v_gene: TRBV19; abundance: many; j_gene: TRBJ1-2; d_gene: NA; CDR3aa: CASSRGDSRADYGYTF; CDR3nt: TGTGCCAGTAGCCGAGGGGACTCCCGAGCGGACTATGGCTACACCTTC
v_gene: TRBV7-9; abundance: few; j_gene: TRBJ1-2; d_gene: TRBD1; CDR3aa: CASSPGEGARGYTF; CDR3nt: TGTGCCAGCAGCCCCGGCGAGGGGGCGCGTGGCTACACCTTC
v_gene: TRBV27; abundance: NA; j_gene: TRBJ2-7; d_gene: TRBD2; CDR3aa: CASSLGAGGAYEQYF; CDR3nt: TGTGCCAGCAGTTTAGGGGCGGGGGGGGCCTACGAGCAGTACTTC
v_gene: TRBV3-1; abundance: many; j_gene: TRBJ2-1; d_gene: NA; CDR3aa: CASSQVPTRTGYNEQFF; CDR3nt: TGTGCCAGCAGCCAAGTCCCGACCAGGACGGGATACAATGAGCAGTTCTTC